Listed below are T cell receptor beta chains from one sample, sequenced in a study of naive and memory T cell subsets. TCRdb re-called the UMI-ligation and nested PCR reads through MiXCR, storing one row per CDR3 protein. The table has roughly 140,000 distinct CDR3 sequences, 15% to 20% seen once; the top ten hold roughly 0.6%. Sequencing was performed on naive CD8+ T cells from blood. Receptors originate from a human donor in good health. Each CDR3 is given with its conserved first and last residue. The D gene is left open where the match is weak. A row's size may be missing; if present it is once, few, many or a size class.

>.|TRBV7-6|TRBJ2-1|TRBD2
TGTGCCAGCAGCTTAGTTTCTAGCGGGAGAATTGAGCAGTTCTTC
CASSLVSSGRIEQFF
>.|TRBV3-1|TRBJ2-1|TRBD1
TGTGCCAGCAGCCCCGGGACAGGTGTAAGGGAGCAGTTCTTC
CASSPGTGVREQFF
>few|TRBV7-2|TRBJ2-2|.
TGTGCCAGCAGCTCCAATTGGGGGGCCGACACCGGGGAGCTGTTTTTT
CASSSNWGADTGELFF
>few|TRBV5-6|TRBJ1-1|TRBD1
TGTGCCAGCAGCGTAGACAGGGGACTCAACACTGAAGCTTTCTTT
CASSVDRGLNTEAFF
>many|TRBV12-3/TRBV12-4|TRBJ2-3|.
TGTGCCAGCAGTTTAGGGGTGGGCGCAGATACGCAGTATTTT
CASSLGVGADTQYF
>.|TRBV19|TRBJ2-7|TRBD1
TGTGCCAGTGGGCCCGGGACAGGGGGGGCCTGGGAGCAGTACTTC
CASGPGTGGAWEQYF
>.|TRBV27|TRBJ2-1|.
TGTGCCAGCAGTTTGGGGGGACCCACCAGCTACAATGAGCAGTTCTTC
CASSLGGPTSYNEQFF
>few|TRBV12-3/TRBV12-4|TRBJ1-4|.
TGTGCCAGCAGTTTAGGACTCAAGGTGGGAGAAAAACTGTTTTTT
CASSLGLKVGEKLFF
>few|TRBV5-1|TRBJ2-7|TRBD1
TGCGCCAGCAGCTTGACGGGACAGGACGAGCAGTACTTC
CASSLTGQDEQYF
>.|TRBV7-9|TRBJ2-7|.
TGTGCCAGCAGCTTAGGTCCGGGACCATCCTACGAGCAGTACTTC
CASSLGPGPSYEQYF
>.|TRBV7-2|TRBJ2-7|.
TGTGCCAGCAGCACCCCCGCGGCCCCTGGATACGAGCAGTACTTC
CASSTPAAPGYEQYF
>.|TRBV5-4|TRBJ2-5|TRBD2
TGTGCCAGCAGCTTGGGACTAGCCGCAGAGACCCAGTACTTC
CASSLGLAAETQYF
>.|TRBV29-1|TRBJ2-7|TRBD1
TGCAGCGTTGGGGGACAGGGGGGCTCCTACGAGCAGTACTTC
CSVGGQGGSYEQYF
>.|TRBV9|TRBJ2-4|.
TGTGCCAGCAGCTCCCAGGACAGCTTAAAAAACATTCAGTACTTC
CASSSQDSLKNIQYF
>few|TRBV27|TRBJ1-1|.
TGTGCCAGCAGTTTATACTGGGAACCGAACACTGAAGCTTTCTTT
CASSLYWEPNTEAFF
>few|TRBV5-6|TRBJ1-2|TRBD1
TGTGCCAGCAGCTCCCGGACAGGGAGCTATGGCTACACCTTC
CASSSRTGSYGYTF
>.|TRBV10-3|TRBJ2-1|.
TGTGCCATCAGTGCCCAGGTCCTAAATTACAATGAGCAGTTCTTC
CAISAQVLNYNEQFF
>.|TRBV4-3|TRBJ2-2|TRBD2
TGCGCCAGCAGCCAGGGACTAGCGGGGCCTATCGGGGAGCTGTTTTTT
CASSQGLAGPIGELFF
>few|TRBV6-6|TRBJ2-7|.
TGTGCCAGCAGTTACGGCACCTGGTTGTCCGAGCAGTACTTC
CASSYGTWLSEQYF
>few|TRBV28|TRBJ1-5|.
TGTGCCAGCAGTTTAGTAGGGCCTTTGATCAATCAGCCCCAGCATTTT
CASSLVGPLINQPQHF
>few|TRBV20-1|TRBJ2-1|TRBD2
TGCAGTGCTAGTCCCGCGGCGGGAGACAATGAGCAGTTCTTC
CSASPAAGDNEQFF
>many|TRBV3-1|TRBJ2-1|.
TGTGCCAGCAGCCTTACAGAGTACAATGAGCAGTTCTTC
CASSLTEYNEQFF
>.|TRBV6-2/TRBV6-3|TRBJ1-6|.
TGTGCCAGCAGACCCGGACACGAGGAGAATTCACCCCTCCACTTT
CASRPGHEENSPLHF
>.|TRBV28|TRBJ2-7|.
TGTGCCAGCAGCAAATTGACTAGGCCTCCGGGGGAGCAGTACTTC
CASSKLTRPPGEQYF
>.|TRBV29-1|TRBJ2-3|.
TGCAGCGTTGCGGGAACCCCTGCGGAAGATACGCAGTATTTT
CSVAGTPAEDTQYF
>many|TRBV13|TRBJ2-7|.
TGTGCCAGCAGCTTTCAGGCGGACTACGAGCAGTACTTC
CASSFQADYEQYF
>few|TRBV6-2/TRBV6-3|TRBJ2-1|TRBD2
TGTGCCAGCACCTACGAGACCGGGAGGGCCCGCGGAGAGCAGTTCTTC
CASTYETGRARGEQFF
>.|TRBV20-1|TRBJ1-2|.
TGCAGTGCTAGAGGGGGACACTCGGATGGCTACACCTTC
CSARGGHSDGYTF
>.|TRBV14|TRBJ2-2|.
TGTGCCAGCAGCCACTGGGATCCGAACACCGGGGAGCTGTTTTTT
CASSHWDPNTGELFF
>.|TRBV6-6|TRBJ1-4|TRBD1
TGTGCCAGTGGACAGGAGGATGCCGTAGGTGAAAAACTGTTTTTT
CASGQEDAVGEKLFF
>few|TRBV4-1|TRBJ2-6|.
TGCGCCAGCAGCTTTCCCGGGAGCTCTGGGGCCAACGTCCTGACTTTC
CASSFPGSSGANVLTF
>.|TRBV6-6|TRBJ2-3|TRBD2
TGTGCCAGCAGCCCTAGGACTAGCGGGAGCCCCAGCACAGATACGCAGTATTTT
CASSPRTSGSPSTDTQYF
>.|TRBV28|TRBJ2-1|.
TGTGCCAGCAGTCTGGGACTTCCAAGCTACAATGAGCAGTTCTTC
CASSLGLPSYNEQFF
>.|TRBV6-2/TRBV6-3|TRBJ2-7|.
TGTGCCAGCAGTTACTGGGGATACGAGCAGTACTTC
CASSYWGYEQYF
>.|TRBV6-2/TRBV6-3|TRBJ2-5|.
TGTGCCAGCAGTTACTCGATTGGTGGCTTGGAGGAATTGGAGACCCAGTACTTC
CASSYSIGGLEELETQYF
>.|TRBV28|TRBJ2-2|.
TGTGCCAGCAGTCTTCTAATGGACAGTGTTAACACCGGGGAGCTGTTTTTT
CASSLLMDSVNTGELFF
>.|TRBV20-1|TRBJ2-7|.
TGCAGTGCTAGAGCGAGGGCTTGGAATTACGAGCAGTACTTC
CSARARAWNYEQYF
>few|TRBV5-1|TRBJ2-7|TRBD1
TGCGCCAGCAGCCCAGGACAGGGACGATCCTACGAGCAGTACTTC
CASSPGQGRSYEQYF
>few|TRBV13|TRBJ2-2|.
TGTGCCAGCAGCGATTTCGACAGGTTAACCGGGGAGCTGTTTTTT
CASSDFDRLTGELFF
>.|TRBV20-1|TRBJ1-2|TRBD1
TGCAGTGCTAGAGATCATGGGACAGGCGTCTATGGCTACACCTTC
CSARDHGTGVYGYTF
>.|TRBV27|TRBJ2-2|TRBD1
TGTGCCAGCAGTCCGGGACAGCTCACCGGGGAGCTGTTTTTT
CASSPGQLTGELFF
>few|TRBV28|TRBJ2-6|.
TGTGCCAGCAGTTTAATCTCTGGGGCCAACGTCCTGACTTTC
CASSLISGANVLTF
>few|TRBV28|TRBJ1-2|.
TGTGCCAGCAGTTCGCGCCGGGACGAGGACTATGGCTACACCTTC
CASSSRRDEDYGYTF
>.|TRBV7-3|TRBJ2-1|TRBD2
TGTGCCAGCAGCACGTGGACTAGCGGGAGTGGCAATGAGCAGTTCTTC
CASSTWTSGSGNEQFF
>.|TRBV29-1|TRBJ2-1|TRBD1
TGCAGCGTTGATAACAGGGGTATCGCCTACAATGAGCAGTTCTTC
CSVDNRGIAYNEQFF